This TCR beta chain is drawn from a study of T cell responses to AZD1222 COVID-19 vaccine. Remarks on this clone: Antigen unknown.

Germline V gives CDR1 DFQATT, CDR2 SNEGSKA (reference sequence). The CDR3 covers 14 residues. The V end was cut by 3 bases, the J end by 7 bases, with 16 bases between. Measured with immunoSEQ multiplex PCR; TCRdb has only the in-frame clones, and not every one. The sample has 110,000 to 150,000 clones; over 90% are singletons. Findings and caveats of the study: Nearly half of spike-specific TCRs reportedly target unmutated variant regions. Spike-wide vaccine-associated CD4 TCRs dominated at 160-218 and 743-854. Repertoires were sampled only after the peak T cell response. Only 5 or 6 people who got AZD1222 tested seropositive at baseline.

Here the sequenced sample was peripheral blood, taken on day 0 of AZD1222 vaccination. The rearrangement joins TRBV20-1 to TRBJ2-1; the D call may be TRBD1 or TRBD2 (5 bases each). This TCR was sampled from an adult in good health. The CDR3 bases are TGCAGTGCTAGTTCTTTTGGGGGTTGGAATGAGCAGTTCTTC. This translates into CSASSFGGWNEQFF.